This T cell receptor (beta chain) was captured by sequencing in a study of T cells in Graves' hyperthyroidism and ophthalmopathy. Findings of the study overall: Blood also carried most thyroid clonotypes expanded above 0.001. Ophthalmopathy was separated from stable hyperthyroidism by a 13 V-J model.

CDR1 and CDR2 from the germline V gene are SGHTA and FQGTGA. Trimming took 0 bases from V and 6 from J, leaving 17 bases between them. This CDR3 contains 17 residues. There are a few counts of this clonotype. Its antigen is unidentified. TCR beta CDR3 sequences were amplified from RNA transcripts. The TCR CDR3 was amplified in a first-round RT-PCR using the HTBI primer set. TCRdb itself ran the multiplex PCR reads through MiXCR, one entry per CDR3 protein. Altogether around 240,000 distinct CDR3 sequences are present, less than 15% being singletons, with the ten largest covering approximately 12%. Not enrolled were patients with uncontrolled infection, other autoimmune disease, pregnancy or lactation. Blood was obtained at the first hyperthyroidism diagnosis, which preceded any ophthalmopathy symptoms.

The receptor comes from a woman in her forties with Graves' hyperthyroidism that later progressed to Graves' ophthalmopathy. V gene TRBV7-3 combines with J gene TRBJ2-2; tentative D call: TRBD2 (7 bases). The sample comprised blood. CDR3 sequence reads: CASSLTRGGGSAGELFF. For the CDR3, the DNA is TGTGCCAGCAGCTTAACTCGAGGGGGGGGGTCCGCCGGGGAGCTGTTTTTT.